The 17 T cell receptor beta chains presented below share a single source sample, sequenced in a study of shared clonotypes between healthy human individuals. TCRdb's copy holds only in-frame clones and misses some; the assay was immunoSEQ multiplex PCR. The sample shows roughly 400,000 clones, just over 95% of them seen only once. Sequenced input: memory CD8+ T cells sorted from blood. Subset of the sample: CD45RO+ cells pooled with CCR7-negative TemRA cells. The receptors were gathered from a man aged 25 to 40 in good health.

The genes are TRBV2 and TRBJ1-2; D might be TRBD1 (5 bases). CDR1 and CDR2 (germline): SNHLY, FYNNEI. Trimming took 3 bases from V and 7 from J, leaving 12 bases between them. CDR3 size: 13 residues. The CDR3 loop is CASSDRVEGGYTF. The CDR3 DNA sequence: TGTGCCAGCAGTGACAGGGTTGAGGGTGGCTACACCTTC.

The chain couples TRBV27 to TRBJ2-1; D gene unclear. The CDR3 is 15 amino acids. Trimming pared 7 bases from V and 7 bases from J, leaving 20 bases between. CDR1 and CDR2 (germline): MNHEY, SMNVEV (reference sequence). The CDR3 DNA reads TGTGCCAGCACCCTACGACCCTCGGGTCCAAATGAGCAGTTCTTC. It codes for CASTLRPSGPNEQFF.

The chain joins TRBV5-6 to TRBJ2-6; D uncertain. The germline gives CDR1 SGHDT, CDR2 YYEEEE. V shed 3 bases and J shed 4 bases, with 17 bases lying between them. The CDR3 has 17 amino acids. The CDR3 loop reads CASSSGPPARGANVLTF. Written as DNA, the CDR3 is TGTGCCAGCAGCTCCGGGCCTCCAGCTCGGGGGGCCAACGTCCTGACTTTC.

The chain combines TRBV10-2 with TRBJ1-1; D is possibly TRBD1 (5 bases). The V gene's germline CDR1 is WSHSY and CDR2 SAAADI. The CDR3 covers 16 residues. The V and J ends lost 5 bases and 1 base respectively, with 17 bases between them. The CDR3: CASSPYPPGENTEAFF. The CDR3 bases are TGCGCCAGCAGTCCGTACCCCCCGGGGGAGAACACTGAAGCTTTCTTT.

Only one count was recorded for this clone. The chain employs TRBV2 and TRBJ2-7; TRBD1 is a possible D gene (5 bases). The CDR3 is made up of 12 amino acids. Germline CDR1 and CDR2: SNHLY and FYNNEI. Trimming shortened V by 4 bases and J by 4 bases, and 8 bases separated the two germline ends. DNA of the CDR3: TGTGCCAGCAGTGGGACAAAATACGAGCAGTACTTC. Its translation: CASSGTKYEQYF. Full variable domain (outside the CDR3, taken from reference TRBV2 and TRBJ2-7): EPEVTQTPSHQVTQMGQEVILRCVPISNHLYFYWYRQILGQKVEFLVSFYNNEISEKSEIFDDQFSVERPDGSNFTLKIRSTKLEDSAMYFCASSGTKYEQYFGPGTRLTVT.

The chain recombines TRBV19 with TRBJ2-3, with D perhaps matching TRBD1 (5 bases). The CDR3 loop spans 11 amino acids. Trimming pared 8 bases from V and 5 bases from J, leaving 8 bases between. The V gene's germline CDR1 is LNHDA and CDR2 SQIVND (reference sequence). For the CDR3, the DNA is TGTGCCAGTGATCAGGGAGATACGCAGTATTTT. Its translation is CASDQGDTQYF. The full variable domain, in which reference TRBV19 and TRBJ2-3 provide the parts outside the CDR3, is DGGITQSPKYLFRKEGQNVTLSCEQNLNHDAMYWYRQDPGQGLRLIYYSQIVNDFQKGDIAEGYSVSREKKESFPLTVTSAQKNPTAFYLCASDQGDTQYFGPGTRLTVL.

This clone was found once. This chain uses TRBV19 with TRBJ1-3; D gene uncertain. Trimming took 2 bases from V and 2 from J, leaving 10 bases between them. Per the germline V gene, CDR1 is LNHDA and CDR2 is SQIVND (reference sequence). CDR3 size: 15 residues. The CDR3 DNA sequence: TGTGCCAGTAGTATAACAGATCGGACTGGAAACACCATATATTTT. This translates into CASSITDRTGNTIYF.

To note about this clone: The junction and the germline gene differ at one end; a read error may be behind it. The rearrangement uses TRBV18 and TRBJ1-4, with D hard to call. This CDR3 is built from 14 residues. Germline values: CDR1 KGHSH, CDR2 LQKENI. DNA of the CDR3: TGTGCCAGCTCTCCACGGTCAACTAATGAAAAACTGTTTTTT. Translating it yields CASSPRSTNEKLFF. Filled out from reference TRBV18 and TRBJ1-4, the complete variable domain reads NAGVMQNPRHLVRRRGQEARLRCSPMKGHSHVYWYRQLPEEGLKFMVYLQKENIIDESGMPKERFSAEFPKEGPSILRIQQVVRGDSAAYFCASSPRSTNEKLFFGSGTQLSVL.

The V and J genes are TRBV25-1 and TRBJ1-1; the D is unclear. The germline V gene has CDR1 MGHDK and CDR2 SYGVNS. With 7 bases removed from V and 4 bases from J, the gap between germline ends came to 10 bases. This CDR3 comprises 12 residues. CDR3 DNA sequence: TGTGCCAGCATGTGGGGAGCCACTGAAGCTTTCTTT. Protein product: CASMWGATEAFF.

About this clone itself: This sample includes further DNA sequences coding for the same CDR3. The genes are TRBV25-1 and TRBJ2-7, with D unresolved. Germline CDR1 reads MGHDK; CDR2 reads SYGVNS. The CDR3 has 11 amino acids. V lost 4 bases and J 3 bases, leaving 4 bases between the germline ends. Written as DNA, the CDR3 is TGTGCCAGCAGTGGTCACTACGAGCAGTACTTC. Encoded protein: CASSGHYEQYF.

The chain links TRBV2 to TRBJ2-1; TRBD2 matches 10 bases. Trimming removed 6 bases from V and 8 bases from J; junction bases left unmatched: 7. This CDR3 spans 14 amino acids. Germline loops: CDR1 SNHLY, CDR2 FYNNEI. CDR3 bases: TGTGCCAGCAGCGGGAGCGGGAGGGCCTATGAGCAGTTCTTC. Translation: CASSGSGRAYEQFF.

The chain employs TRBV27 and TRBJ2-7; 10 nucleotides line up with TRBD2. The CDR3 extends over 15 amino acids. The J segment lost 2 bases and the V segment lost 4 bases, leaving 5 bases of the junction unmatched. CDR1 is MNHEY, CDR2 SMNVEV, per germline (reference sequence). The CDR3 region has the DNA TGTGCCAGCAGTTGGACTAGCGGCCCTACCTACGAGCAGTACTTC. This sequence encodes CASSWTSGPTYEQYF.

The CDR3 is CASSPTTSGSGTGELFF. CDR3 in DNA: TGTGCCAGCTCACCAACGACTAGCGGGAGCGGCACCGGGGAGCTGTTTTTT. V is TRBV18 and J is TRBJ2-2, with 12 bases matching TRBD2. The CDR3 consists of 17 residues. V lost 2 bases and J lost 4; bases outside the gene matches: 5. The germline CDR1 and CDR2 sequences are KGHSH and LQKENI.

Regarding this clone: The limits of the CDR3 on the DNA are not certain, so only TCRdb's listed CDR3 is given. The V call is TRBV30, the J call TRBJ2-2. Germline V gene sequence: CDR1 GTSNPN, CDR2 SVGIG (reference sequence). From its first to its last residue, the CDR3 has 13 amino acids. The CDR3 is CAWRFGAGGELFF.

The chain couples TRBV6-1 to TRBJ1-2; D is ambiguous. V lost 1 base, J lost 4 bases, and 7 bases lay in between. This CDR3 has 13 residues. CDR1 MNHNS and CDR2 SASEGT come from the germline V gene. DNA of the CDR3: TGTGCCAGCAGTGAAGTTTGGGGCTATGGCTACACCTTC. Translating gives CASSEVWGYGYTF.

This clone appeared a few times. The chain couples TRBV19 to TRBJ1-1; the D gene is possibly TRBD1 (5 bases). V was pared by 3 bases and J by 4 bases, with 6 bases between. Germline V CDR1 and CDR2: LNHDA, SQIVND (reference sequence). This CDR3 is 12 amino acids long. CDR3 residues: CASSMGGTEAFF. DNA of the CDR3: TGTGCCAGTAGTATGGGGGGCACTGAAGCTTTCTTT.

The chain combines TRBV7-8 with TRBJ2-2; 7 bases are a match to TRBD2. Trimming took 5 bases from V and 0 from J; bases not matched to a gene: 12. The CDR3 length is 18 residues. Germline CDR1 reads SGHVS; CDR2 reads FQNEAQ. CDR3 sequence (DNA): TGTGCCAGCAGCATACTTTCTCAGCTAGCGGCGAACACCGGGGAGCTGTTTTTT. It encodes CASSILSQLAANTGELFF. Variable domain in full (rest from reference TRBV7-8 and TRBJ2-2): GAGVSQSPRYKVAKRGQDVALRCDPISGHVSLFWYQQALGQGPEFLTYFQNEAQLDKSGLPSDRFFAERPEGSVSTLKIQRTQQEDSAVYLCASSILSQLAANTGELFFGEGSRLTVL.